The table lists the clone carrying this TCR beta chain with a few counts. What it recognizes is unknown. These data are taken from a study of cytomegalovirus exposure and HLA in healthy donors. Study conclusions and caveats: Some V segments, including TRBV6-2 and TRBV6-3, were excluded as indistinguishable. Earlier analysis found most TCR beta V segments productive about 90% or about 30% of the time. When analyzed later, a missense DCLRE1C variant was found to be linked to TCR beta V- and J-gene trimming. In a later analysis, at a false discovery rate of 0.05, roughly 16,000 TCR beta sequences matched HLA alleles.

The PCR employed 60 Vbeta primers together with 13 Jbeta primers. Assay used: immunoSEQ multiplex PCR; TCRdb lists only in-frame clones, some missing. The table includes 120,000 or so clones, around 72% detected once. Germline-derived CDR1 and CDR2 are SGHRS and YFSETQ. This CDR3 region has 14 residues. V dropped 4 bases and J dropped 0 bases, with 7 bases sitting between them. V and J are TRBV5-1 and TRBJ1-4; possibly TRBD1 for D (5 bases). This clonotype was obtained from a woman aged 35 to 49 in good health and CMV-seropositive. What was sequenced was PBMCs. The CDR3 DNA sequence: TGCGCCAGCAGCAAAGGGGCAACTAATGAAAAACTGTTTTTT. This sequence encodes CASSKGATNEKLFF.